Shown below are 5 T cell receptor beta chains from a single sample sequenced in a study of T-cell reconstitution after alpha-beta-depleted transplantation in children. The TCRbeta library incorporated unique molecular identifiers. One entry per CDR3 protein results from TCRdb running MiXCR on the PCR reads. The sample lists about 340,000 distinct CDR3 sequences, around 15% seen once, with 35% to 50% in the top ten. This specimen consisted of PBMCs, mostly from graft donor cells, obtained 360 days after TCRalphabeta/CD19-depleted stem cell transplant. The source is a male patient aged 2 to 9 who had a stem cell transplant for acute lymphoblastic leukemia, so the T cells may come from the graft donor.

This clonotype came up a few times. The J gene is TRBJ2-1, the V gene TRBV29-1; 7 bases are shared with TRBD2. With 4 bases clipped from V and 3 bases from J, the junction kept 6 bases outside the gene matches. Germline V gene data show CDR1 as SQVTM and CDR2 as ANQGSEA. This CDR3 contains 14 residues. CDR3 nucleotide sequence: TGCAGCGTTGTGGCCCTAGCGGACTACAATGAGCAGTTCTTC. Translating gives CSVVALADYNEQFF.

The chain employs TRBV6-2 or TRBV6-3 and TRBJ2-3; 7 nucleotides agree with TRBD2. Germline CDR1 is MNHEY and CDR2 is SVGEGT. Trimming cost V 0 bases and J 3 bases; bases outside gene matches: 6. This CDR3 spans 16 amino acids. CDR3 loop: CASSYSSGTLTDTQYF. Written as DNA, the CDR3 is TGTGCCAGCAGTTACTCCAGCGGGACTCTTACAGATACGCAGTATTTT.

This clonotype was seen at least ten times. V is TRBV6-5 and J is TRBJ2-5; D may be TRBD1 (6 bases). This CDR3 contains 13 residues. Germline V CDR1 and CDR2: MNHEY, SVGAGI. Trimming pared 8 bases from V and 5 bases from J, leaving 15 bases between. Here the CDR3 reads CASRKQGRETQYF. CDR3 coding DNA: TGTGCCAGCCGGAAACAGGGACGGGAGACCCAGTACTTC.

This clonotype was seen many times. The V gene is TRBV6-1, the J gene TRBJ2-1; D might be TRBD2 (5 bases). The germline V gene has CDR1 MNHNS and CDR2 SASEGT. V was pared by 0 bases and J by 4 bases, with 13 bases between. The CDR3 length is 16 residues. The CDR3 region is CASSEALAFTYNEQFF. CDR3 nucleotide sequence: TGTGCCAGCAGTGAAGCTCTAGCCTTCACATACAATGAGCAGTTCTTC.

The J gene is TRBJ2-7, the V gene TRBV29-1, with D tentatively TRBD1 (6 bases). The germline V gene encodes CDR1 SQVTM and CDR2 ANQGSEA. The CDR3 loop spans 17 amino acids. V was shortened by 0 bases and J by 4 bases, with 22 bases between the two germline ends. The CDR3 reads CSVEDHPGATGLYEQYF. The CDR3 region has the DNA TGCAGCGTTGAAGATCATCCAGGGGCTACGGGTCTATACGAGCAGTACTTC.